The T cell receptor beta chain described here comes from a study of blood T cells in healthy people across ages. Study overall: Template switching caught about one barcoded beta molecule for each two T cells.

This clonotype turned up a few times. Its antigen is unknown. Study observations and caveats: TCR beta diversity correlated strongly with naive T cell percentage.

Using a J-beta primer mix together with a sample-barcoded 5' primer, a second PCR was run for roughly 6 to 12 cycles. One entry per CDR3 protein, called by TCRdb with MiXCR from the 5' RACE reads. The sample carries 500,000 to 650,000 distinct CDR3 sequences, about 27% recorded once. The sample was also reused in another study, on T cells of mothers and their children. That work contributes: Donors comprised three healthy Caucasian mothers plus their six children.

Sequences were obtained from blood. The receptor was isolated from a boy aged 2 to 10 in good health.

The CDR3 DNA reads TGCGCCAGCAGCTTGTACAAGAGCCAAGAGACCCAGTACTTC. The encoded protein is CASSLYKSQETQYF. The rearrangement uses TRBV5-1 and TRBJ2-5; D not resolved. Germline CDR1 and CDR2: SGHRS and YFSETQ. CDR3 length: 14 amino acids. Trimming stripped 1 base from V and 1 base from J, with 8 bases between.